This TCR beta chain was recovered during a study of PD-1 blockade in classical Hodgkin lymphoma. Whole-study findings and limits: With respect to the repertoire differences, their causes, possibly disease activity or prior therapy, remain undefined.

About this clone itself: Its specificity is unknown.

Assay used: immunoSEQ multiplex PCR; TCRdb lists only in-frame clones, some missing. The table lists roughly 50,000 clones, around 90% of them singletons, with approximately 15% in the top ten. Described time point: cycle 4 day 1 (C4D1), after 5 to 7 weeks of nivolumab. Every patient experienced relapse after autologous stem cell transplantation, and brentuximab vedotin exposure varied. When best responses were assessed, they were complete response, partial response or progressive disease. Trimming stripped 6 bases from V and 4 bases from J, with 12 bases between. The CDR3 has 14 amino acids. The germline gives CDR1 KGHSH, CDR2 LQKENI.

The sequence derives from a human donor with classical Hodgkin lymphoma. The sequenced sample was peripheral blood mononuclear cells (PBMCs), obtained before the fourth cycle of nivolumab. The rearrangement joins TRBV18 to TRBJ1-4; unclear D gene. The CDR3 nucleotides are TGTGCCAGCTCGGAGAGGACGGATAATGAAAAACTGTTTTTT. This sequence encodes CASSERTDNEKLFF. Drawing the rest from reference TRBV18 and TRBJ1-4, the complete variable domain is NAGVMQNPRHLVRRRGQEARLRCSPMKGHSHVYWYRQLPEEGLKFMVYLQKENIIDESGMPKERFSAEFPKEGPSILRIQQVVRGDSAAYFCASSERTDNEKLFFGSGTQLSVL.